These 8 T cell receptor beta chains originate from one sample sequenced in a study of shared clonotypes between healthy human individuals. Assay: immunoSEQ multiplex PCR; the TCRdb copy retains only in-frame clones and omits some. In the table there are roughly 1,500,000 clones, 98% to 99% of which are singletons. Source material: naive CD4+ T cells sorted from blood. Stated subset: CD45RA+ positively selected. These receptors were collected from a man aged 25 to 40 in good health.

The chain has TRBV27 and TRBJ2-2; D unresolved. Trimming took 7 bases from V and 5 from J, leaving 14 bases between them. The CDR3 runs to 14 residues. Germline-derived CDR1 and CDR2 are MNHEY and SMNVEV (reference sequence). The CDR3 nucleotides are TGTGCCAGCAACTACAATGGGGTAACCGGGGAGCTGTTTTTT. Its protein product is CASNYNGVTGELFF.

V usage is TRBV28 and J usage is TRBJ2-2; the match to TRBD1 covers 7 bases. CDR1 MDHEN and CDR2 SYDVKM come from the germline V gene. This CDR3 spans 16 amino acids. The ends lost 3 bases at V and 1 base at J; junction bases unmatched: 5. CDR3 sequence (DNA): TGTGCCAGCAGTTTCGTACAGGGGTTGAACACCGGGGAGCTGTTTTTT. Translated: CASSFVQGLNTGELFF.

The chain is built from TRBV5-4 and TRBJ1-4; 9 nucleotides match TRBD1. The trim removed 4 bases at V and 8 bases at J, leaving 3 bases unmatched. CDR1 is SGHNT and CDR2 is YYREEE in the germline V gene (reference sequence). The CDR3 extends over 13 amino acids. CDR3 bases: TGTGCCAGCAGCACAGGGGGCGGGGAAAAACTGTTTTTT. Translated: CASSTGGGEKLFF.

J is TRBJ2-7 and V is TRBV7-2; 7 bases are shared with TRBD1. Per germline, CDR1 SGHTA and CDR2 FQGNSA. The CDR3 has 14 residues. V lost 5 bases to trimming and J lost 5 bases; unmatched junction nucleotides: 9. CDR3 nucleotides: TGTGCCAGCAGCCGCCGACAGGGTTCCGACGAGCAGTACTTC. It encodes CASSRRQGSDEQYF.

The CDR3 reads CASSDTNGGEQYF. CDR3 bases: TGCGCCAGCAGTGACACAAACGGGGGCGAGCAGTACTTC. The chain joins TRBV10-1 to TRBJ2-7, with D possibly TRBD2 on 6 matching bases. The CDR3 consists of 13 residues. V lost 3 bases and J lost 6, with 12 bases in between. The germline V gene has CDR1 WNHNN and CDR2 SYGVQD (reference sequence).

V gene TRBV2 combines with J gene TRBJ1-2; 7 bases map to TRBD1. Looked up from germline, CDR1 is SNHLY and CDR2 is FYNNEI. The J segment lost 6 bases and the V segment lost 5 bases, leaving 6 bases of the junction unmatched. There are 13 residues in the CDR3. The CDR3 loop reads CASSTTGVNGYTF. Here the CDR3 DNA reads TGTGCCAGCAGTACAACAGGGGTTAATGGCTACACCTTC.

V is TRBV19 and J is TRBJ2-7; TRBD2 agrees at 11 bases. Germline CDR1 is LNHDA and CDR2 is SQIVND (reference sequence). With 3 bases clipped from V and 4 bases from J, the junction kept 5 bases outside the gene matches. The CDR3 contains 15 residues. CDR3: CASSITSGSWYEQYF. The DNA of the CDR3 is TGTGCCAGTAGTATCACTAGCGGGAGCTGGTACGAGCAGTACTTC.

The CDR3 loop is CATGVTNVGGYTF. CDR3 in DNA: TGCGCCACCGGCGTGACCAACGTAGGTGGCTACACCTTC. The chain recombines TRBV10-2 with TRBJ1-2; no clear D gene. The length of the CDR3 is 13 residues. V dropped 10 bases and J dropped 7 bases, with 19 bases sitting between them. Germline loops: CDR1 WSHSY, CDR2 SAAADI.